This T cell receptor beta chain was identified during a study of blood T cells in healthy people across ages. Findings of the study overall: There was no known CMV status for donors, so expanded clonotype changes were possibly confounded. As naive T cell percentage varied, TCR beta diversity correlated strongly with it.

The CDR3 is made up of 15 amino acids. V was cut by 7 bases and J by 1 base, with 16 bases left in between. Sample-barcoded 5' priming and a J-beta primer mix drove a second PCR of 7 to 11 cycles. MiXCR, run by TCRdb on the 5' RACE reads, gives a single entry per CDR3 protein. Of roughly 1.7 million distinct CDR3 sequences listed, almost 35% were seen once; the top ten hold over 9%. Collection of ten milliliters of peripheral blood was performed for each donor. A remark on this clonotype: Its specificity is unknown.

The chain uses TRBV12-3 or TRBV12-4 and TRBJ1-2; the D gene is possibly TRBD1 (6 bases). The TCR originated in a woman between 25 and 40 years old in good health. The source material was blood. CDR3: CASNKKDSVNYGYTF. CDR3 coding DNA: TGTGCCAGCAACAAAAAGGACAGCGTTAACTATGGCTACACCTTC.